This T cell receptor (beta chain) was recorded in a study of control samples from healthy donors and cancer patients. The assay was immunoSEQ multiplex PCR, and TCRdb's table has in-frame clones only and misses some. This table has over 150,000 clones, 90% to 95% appearing once. The CDR3 totals 13 residues. Germline V CDR1 and CDR2: MNHEY, SMNVEV (reference sequence). Trimming cost V 6 bases and J 2 bases, with 11 bases left between them. The sequenced material came from blood. The chain carries TRBV27 and TRBJ2-7; perhaps TRBD1 as D (7 bases). This receptor was obtained from a man between 35 and 55 years old in good health. CDR3 sequence: CASSQGGAYEQYF. For the CDR3, the DNA is TGTGCCAGCAGCCAGGGGGGAGCCTACGAGCAGTACTTC.